A selection of T cell receptor beta chains follows, all from one sample in a study of Tregs in tolerant kidney transplant recipients. The table came from immunoSEQ multiplex PCR; TCRdb's copy has only in-frame clones and leaves some out. The table records about 61,000 clones, roughly 85% of them present only once. The material sequenced was Tregs from blood, taken before the transplant. The source of these receptors is a human donor who received a combined kidney and bone marrow transplant. Both conserved end residues are part of each CDR3. The D gene is left open where the match is weak. Clone size, where shown, is once, few, many, or a class for clones that have expanded.

clone_size,v_call,j_call,d_call,cdr3_aa,cdr3_nt
NA,TRBV29-1,TRBJ2-1,NA,CSVDQGGSYNEQFF,TGCAGCGTTGACCAGGGAGGCTCCTACAATGAGCAGTTCTTC
NA,TRBV10-3,TRBJ1-2,TRBD1,CAISDMGDRGIGDYGYTF,TGTGCCATCAGTGACATGGGGGACAGGGGAATTGGTGACTATGGCTACACCTTC
NA,TRBV2,TRBJ2-3,TRBD2,CASSVRGTSGANTQYF,TGTGCCAGCAGTGTACGCGGGACTAGCGGGGCTAATACGCAGTATTTT
NA,TRBV7-8,TRBJ2-1,TRBD2,CASSPPRTSGTYNEQFF,TGTGCCAGCAGCCCTCCCCGAACTAGCGGGACCTACAATGAGCAGTTCTTC
NA,TRBV10-3,TRBJ1-3,NA,CAITDLGNTIYF,TGTGCCATCACGGACCTTGGAAACACCATATATTTT
NA,TRBV2,TRBJ2-2,NA,CASSEGRLTPLLFF,TGTGCCAGCAGTGAAGGGCGTCTCACTCCCTTACTGTTTTTT
NA,TRBV19,TRBJ2-1,TRBD2,CASSPPPSTSGRPPSYNEQFF,TGTGCCAGTAGTCCTCCTCCCTCGACTAGCGGGAGGCCTCCCTCCTACAATGAGCAGTTCTTC
NA,TRBV5-6,TRBJ2-7,NA,CASSLGSHYEQYF,TGTGCCAGCAGCTTGGGCAGCCACTACGAGCAGTACTTC
once,TRBV5-6,TRBJ2-7,TRBD2,CASSWGGYEQYF,TGTGCCAGCAGCTGGGGGGGCTACGAGCAGTACTTC
NA,TRBV5-1,TRBJ1-2,TRBD1,CASSSDPGTGAGYTF,TGCGCCAGCAGCTCGGATCCCGGGACAGGGGCCGGCTACACCTTC
NA,TRBV27,TRBJ1-5,TRBD1,CASGTGYNQPQHF,TGTGCCAGCGGGACAGGATACAATCAGCCCCAGCATTTT
NA,TRBV11-2,TRBJ1-1,NA,CASSAMRVGTEAFF,TGTGCCAGCAGCGCCATGAGGGTGGGCACTGAAGCTTTCTTT
NA,TRBV6-5,TRBJ1-6,NA,CASSYRPAYNSPLHF,TGTGCCAGCAGTTATCGACCGGCCTATAATTCACCCCTCCACTTT
few,TRBV7-9,TRBJ1-1,TRBD1,CASSSGTGEAFF,TGTGCCAGCAGCTCCGGGACAGGGGAAGCTTTCTTT
NA,TRBV28,TRBJ1-5,NA,CASSSTVRGPQHF,TGTGCCAGCAGTTCGACAGTCCGGGGGCCCCAGCATTTT
NA,TRBV27,TRBJ2-3,NA,CASSSQSFVTDTQYF,TGTGCCAGCAGTTCCCAATCCTTCGTCACAGATACGCAGTATTTT
NA,TRBV6-5,TRBJ1-1,NA,CASSYSDRHEAFF,TGTGCCAGCAGTTACTCGGACCGACATGAGGCTTTCTTT
NA,TRBV6-1,TRBJ2-1,TRBD1,CASRRQGAKGEQFF,TGTGCCAGCCGGAGGCAGGGGGCTAAAGGTGAGCAGTTCTTC
NA,TRBV6-5,TRBJ1-2,TRBD1,CASRPGQDYGYTF,TGTGCCAGCAGGCCCGGACAGGACTATGGCTACACCTTC
NA,TRBV10-3,TRBJ2-1,NA,CAISERWGGREQFF,TGTGCCATCAGTGAGAGATGGGGGGGCCGTGAGCAGTTCTTC
NA,TRBV6-5,TRBJ1-4,NA,CASSYSGQVNEKLFF,TGTGCCAGCAGTTACTCTGGCCAGGTTAATGAAAAACTGTTTTTT
NA,TRBV30,TRBJ1-2,NA,CAWSVSYGYTF,TGTGCCTGGAGTGTATCCTATGGCTACACCTTC